These T cell receptor beta chains were read from a single sample in a study of blood T cell repertoires in COVID-19. Profiled with immunoSEQ multiplex PCR; TCRdb holds only in-frame clones, not every one. This table holds over 150,000 clones, about 90% found once. Input material: PBMCs or T cells enriched from blood (not recorded which). These receptors were obtained from a woman in her fifties or sixties who had recovered from COVID-19. Each CDR3 is given with its conserved first and last residue. The D gene is left open where the match is weak. Clone size is not always given. Where it is, it says once, few, many or a class for expanded clones.

j_call | d_call | clone_size | v_call | cdr3_aa | cdr3_nt
TRBJ2-3 | . | . | TRBV13 | CASSLRVFSTDTQYF | TGTGCCAGCAGCCTCAGGGTATTTAGCACAGATACGCAGTATTTT
TRBJ2-6 | . | . | TRBV9 | CASSVGPERILTF | TGTGCCAGCAGCGTAGGGCCCGAGCGGATCCTGACTTTC
TRBJ2-3 | . | . | TRBV10-2 | CASGPQRINTDTQYF | TGCGCCAGCGGCCCTCAGCGGATCAACACAGATACGCAGTATTTT
TRBJ2-7 | TRBD1 | . | TRBV11-3 | CASSANRGIPYEQYF | TGTGCCAGCAGCGCAAACAGGGGTATCCCCTACGAGCAGTACTTC
TRBJ2-1 | . | . | TRBV7-2 | CASSLGGAANNEQFF | TGTGCCAGCAGCTTAGGCGGCGCGGCAAACAATGAGCAGTTCTTC
TRBJ1-1 | . | once | TRBV2 | CARGNRGLNTEAFF | TGTGCCAGGGGTAATAGGGGTCTGAACACTGAAGCTTTCTTT
TRBJ1-3 | . | . | TRBV9 | CASSVGADPGNTIYF | TGTGCCAGCAGCGTAGGGGCAGACCCTGGAAACACCATATATTTT
TRBJ2-3 | TRBD1 | . | TRBV5-4 | CASSLRQGGDTQYF | TGTGCCAGCAGCTTAAGACAGGGTGGAGATACGCAGTATTTT
TRBJ2-7 | TRBD1 | . | TRBV7-2 | CASSSQDRGYEQYF | TGTGCCAGCAGCTCCCAGGACAGGGGCTACGAGCAGTACTTC
TRBJ1-5 | . | once | TRBV27 | CASRGRVSGQPQHF | TGTGCCAGCAGGGGCAGGGTTAGTGGGCAGCCCCAGCATTTT
TRBJ1-2 | . | . | TRBV28 | CASSWSGNYGYTF | TGTGCCAGCAGTTGGTCGGGGAACTATGGCTACACCTTC
TRBJ1-5 | . | . | TRBV7-2 | CASSLGHAYSNQPQHF | TGTGCCAGCAGCCTAGGACACGCATATAGCAATCAGCCCCAGCATTTT
TRBJ2-7 | . | . | TRBV3-1/TRBV3-2 | CASSFLYEQYF | TGTGCCAGCAGCTTTCTTTATGAGCAGTACTTC
TRBJ1-4 | . | . | TRBV7-9 | CASSPRRTPNEKLFF | TGTGCCAGCAGCCCACGCCGAACTCCTAATGAAAAACTGTTTTTT
TRBJ2-5 | . | . | TRBV23-1 | CASSQSIGEETQYF | TGCGCCAGCAGTCAATCGATAGGGGAAGAGACCCAGTACTTC
TRBJ2-7 | . | . | TRBV28 | CASSLPASPYEQYF | TGTGCCAGCAGTTTACCCGCTAGCCCCTACGAGCAGTACTTC
TRBJ1-5 | TRBD1 | once | TRBV3-1/TRBV3-2 | CASSQGTGGNQPQHF | TGTGCCAGCAGCCAAGGGACAGGGGGTAATCAGCCCCAGCATTTT
TRBJ2-7 | . | . | TRBV21-1 | CASSNSRRAYEQYF | TGTGCCAGCAGCAACAGTCGGAGGGCCTACGAGCAGTACTTC
TRBJ2-7 | TRBD2 | few | TRBV10-2 | CASSRTSGRYEQYF | TGCGCCAGCAGCCGGACTAGCGGGAGATACGAGCAGTACTTC
TRBJ2-6 | TRBD1 | . | TRBV7-7 | CASSPGDSSSGANVLTF | TGTGCTAGCAGCCCCGGGGACAGCAGCTCTGGGGCCAACGTCCTGACTTTC
TRBJ2-3 | TRBD2 | . | TRBV19 | CASTRTLLADTDTQYF | TGTGCCAGTACCCGGACTTTACTAGCGGACACAGATACGCAGTATTTT